These 9 T cell receptor beta chains share one sample of origin, sequenced in a study of breast tumors, draining lymph nodes, adjacent tissues (TCRdb year 2016). Lymph node samples came from the axillary draining lymph nodes of breast cancer patients. Receptor amplification or capture employed multiplex PCR. Sequencing relied on an Illumina HiSeq 2000. The public reads were quality trimmed at Q25 with fastp and then assembled into clones with MiXCR by TCRdb, keeping productive beta chains. When rows share a CDR3 protein, they turn into one entry using the most common DNA and genes. The sample yields 140,000 or so distinct CDR3 sequences; 32% were counted once. The ten top clones hold 2.3% of the sample. The sequencing input was axillary lymph node tissue. Every receptor here comes from a female donor with breast cancer. Some clones in this sample may be carry-over from other donors' samples.

The V call is TRBV6-6, the J call TRBJ2-7; 10 positions match TRBD1. This CDR3 is built from 13 residues. CDR1 is MNHNY and CDR2 is SVGAGI in the germline V gene (reference sequence). V lost 6 bases and J lost 6; bases outside the gene matches: 5. CDR3 residues: CASRGGQGSEQYF. CDR3 DNA: TGTGCCAGCAGAGGGGGACAGGGGTCCGAGCAGTACTTC.

This clonotype was counted many times. The rearrangement links TRBV4-3 to TRBJ2-1; 7 bases agree with TRBD2. The V and J ends lost 1 base and 3 bases, in that order; junction bases with no gene match: 3. CDR1 is LGHNA, CDR2 YSLEER, per germline. The CDR3 has 15 residues. CDR3: CASSQGSGVYNEQFF. In DNA, the CDR3 is TGCGCCAGCAGCCAAGGGAGCGGGGTCTACAATGAGCAGTTCTTC.

The chain couples TRBV20-1 to TRBJ2-5; 10 nucleotides align to TRBD2. V shed 5 bases and J 4 bases; nucleotides not matched to a gene: 4. CDR1 is DFQATT, CDR2 SNEGSKA, per germline (reference sequence). This CDR3 comprises 13 residues. The CDR3 DNA reads TGCAGTGCTGACAGCGGGGGGGCAGAGACCCAGTACTTC. Protein: CSADSGGAETQYF.

This clonotype appeared many times. This sequence joins TRBV5-8 and TRBJ2-5, with TRBD2 matching over 10 bases. Germline-derived CDR1 and CDR2 are SGHTS and YDEGEE. This CDR3 contains 17 residues. Germline trimming cut 1 base from V and 4 bases from J; bases unmatched to any gene: 10. The CDR3 DNA reads as TGTGCCAGCAGCTTGTCGTCTAGCGGGGGAAGGGGAGAGACCCAGTACTTC. This translates into CASSLSSSGGRGETQYF.

This clonotype was counted at least ten times. The chain carries TRBV30 and TRBJ1-2; maybe TRBD1 (6 bases). The CDR3 covers 15 residues. V lost 0 bases and J lost 3, with 14 bases in between. In germline, CDR1 is GTSNPN, CDR2 SVGIG (reference sequence). The CDR3 bases are TGTGCCTGGAGTGTTTTAGGGGGATCGGACTATGGCTACACCTTC. This sequence encodes CAWSVLGGSDYGYTF.

This clonotype was seen ten or more times. The rearrangement uses TRBV30 and TRBJ2-7; the match to TRBD1 covers 11 bases. V trimming: 0 bases; J trimming: 5 bases; junction bases outside the gene matches: 9. The CDR3 has 16 residues. The germline V gene has CDR1 GTSNPN and CDR2 SVGIG (reference sequence). The CDR3 region is CAWSVTGTGGKDEQYF. The CDR3, as DNA: TGTGCCTGGAGTGTTACCGGGACAGGGGGTAAAGACGAGCAGTACTTC.

This clonotype was detected many times. This rearrangement joins TRBV6-1 to TRBJ1-2; 7 bases agree with TRBD1. The CDR3 loop spans 14 amino acids. V shed 0 bases, J shed 8 bases, and the junction held 6 bases outside the gene matches. Germline V CDR1 and CDR2: MNHNS, SASEGT. The CDR3 nucleotides read TGTGCCAGCAGTGAAGCGACAGGGTCGAGGGGCTACACCTTC. Amino acid sequence: CASSEATGSRGYTF.

This clonotype was detected ten times or more. The rearrangement links TRBV3-1 to TRBJ1-3, with TRBD1 matching over 7 bases. Germline assignment: CDR1 LGHDT and CDR2 YNNKEL (reference sequence). CDR3 length equals 15 residues. V was pared by 3 bases and J by 3 bases, with 5 bases of the junction left unmatched. The chain's CDR3 is CASSHRQGGGNTIYF. The DNA of the CDR3 is TGTGCCAGCAGCCACCGACAGGGCGGTGGAAACACCATATATTTT.

Ten or more counts support this clonotype. The chain has TRBV12-3 or TRBV12-4 and TRBJ2-1; D gene unclear. The CDR3 has 17 residues. The V and J ends lost 7 bases and 0 bases respectively, with 19 bases between them. CDR3 nucleotide sequence: TGTGCCAGCACCCTGATGAAGACGGCGAGCTCCTACAATGAGCAGTTCTTC. Its protein product is CASTLMKTASSYNEQFF.